The 23 T cell receptor beta chains listed next were all sequenced from one sample in a study of cytotoxic CD8 clonotypes in ibrutinib-treated CLL. Method: immunoSEQ multiplex PCR; TCRdb's copy keeps in-frame clones and lacks some. This table has almost 250,000 clones, 70% appearing once. The specimen was PBMCs, collected after 24 months of ibrutinib treatment. The origin of the receptors is a human donor with chronic lymphocytic leukemia.

This clone was detected only once. This chain connects TRBV7-8 to TRBJ2-7; 8 bases are shared with TRBD1. The junction had 8 bases not matched to a gene; V was cut back by 4 bases and J by 3 bases. Germline V gives CDR1 SGHVS, CDR2 FQNEAQ. The CDR3 runs 15 residues. This chain's CDR3 is CASSSNQGAYYEQYF. The CDR3 nucleotides are TGTGCCAGCAGCTCTAACCAGGGGGCATACTACGAGCAGTACTTC.

This chain connects TRBV29-1 to TRBJ2-1; D gene ambiguous. Trimming took 4 bases from V and 9 from J, leaving 22 bases between them. CDR1 is SQVTM, CDR2 ANQGSEA, per germline. The CDR3 spans 15 residues. Written as DNA, the CDR3 is TGCAGCGTTGGCAGGCTAGGCCGATGGTTTGTTGAGCAGTTCTTC. This gives the protein CSVGRLGRWFVEQFF.

The chain combines TRBV27 with TRBJ1-1; the D is unclear. CDR3 size: 12 residues. The germline V gene has CDR1 MNHEY and CDR2 SMNVEV (reference sequence). V gave up 3 bases and J gave up 3 bases, with 5 bases separating them. The CDR3 nucleotides read TGTGCCAGCAGTTTTGGTTACACTGAAGCTTTCTTT. This translates into CASSFGYTEAFF.

The rearrangement joins TRBV27 to TRBJ2-2, with 7 bases fitting TRBD1. This CDR3 contains 17 residues. The junction had 15 bases not matched to a gene; V was cut back by 7 bases and J by 4 bases. Germline assignment: CDR1 MNHEY and CDR2 SMNVEV (reference sequence). The CDR3 DNA reads as TGTGCCAGCAAAATTTGGGGGACAGAAACGTCCACCGGGGAGCTGTTTTTT. This sequence encodes CASKIWGTETSTGELFF.

J is TRBJ1-1 and V is TRBV27; D gene ambiguous. With 0 bases removed from V and 0 bases from J, the gap between germline ends came to 8 bases. There are 15 residues in the CDR3. Germline assignment: CDR1 MNHEY and CDR2 SMNVEV (reference sequence). CDR3 in amino acids: CASSLSGDLNTEAFF. CDR3 nucleotides: TGTGCCAGCAGTTTATCAGGAGATTTGAACACTGAAGCTTTCTTT.

Here the CDR3 DNA reads TGTGCCAGCAAATTAGGGGGAAATGAAAAACTGTTTTTT. Translated, it gives CASKLGGNEKLFF. The chain is built from TRBV2 and TRBJ1-4; a possible D gene is TRBD1 (6 bases). Germline V CDR1 and CDR2: SNHLY, FYNNEI. V was cut by 7 bases and J by 5 bases, with 11 bases left in between. The CDR3 length is 13 residues.

The chain combines TRBV7-2 with TRBJ2-3, with 9 positions matching TRBD2. There are 18 residues in the CDR3. Germline V gene data show CDR1 as SGHTA and CDR2 as FQGNSA. Losses at the gene ends were 7 bases for V and 3 bases for J; bases not matched to a gene: 17. As DNA, the CDR3 is TGTGCCAGCACTCCCCCTTTTGGGCTAGCGGGATCTACAGATACGCAGTATTTT. The encoded protein is CASTPPFGLAGSTDTQYF.

The chain has TRBV29-1 and TRBJ2-2; D is unresolved. Germline V gene lookup returns CDR1 SQVTM and CDR2 ANQGSEA. Between the trimmed V and J ends, which lost 3 bases and 5 bases, there was a span of 4 bases. The CDR3 has 11 residues. CDR3 DNA: TGCAGCGTTGAGGAGACCGGGGAGCTGTTTTTT. Translated: CSVEETGELFF.

This clone was seen more than once but under ten times. The chain carries TRBV27 and TRBJ1-4, with D perhaps TRBD1 (6 bases). From germline, CDR1 is MNHEY and CDR2 SMNVEV (reference sequence). Trimming took 6 bases from V and 12 from J, leaving 11 bases between them. CDR3 length equals 11 residues. Here the CDR3 reads CASRQGLELFF. The CDR3 bases are TGTGCCAGCAGACAGGGATTGGAACTGTTTTTT.

The rearrangement uses TRBV27 and TRBJ2-1; 8 bases align to TRBD2. The CDR3 is 16 residues long. Germline values: CDR1 MNHEY, CDR2 SMNVEV (reference sequence). Trimming took 3 bases from V and 7 from J; bases not matched to a gene: 11. CDR3 DNA: TGTGCCAGCAGTTTCGGGGTAGCGGGAAGAATAAATGAGCAGTTCTTC. Amino acids: CASSFGVAGRINEQFF.

V is TRBV6-5 and J is TRBJ2-7, with 7 bases aligning to TRBD2. Germline V gene sequence: CDR1 MNHEY, CDR2 SVGAGI. The junction had 7 bases not matched to a gene; V was cut back by 6 bases and J by 2 bases. The CDR3 has 14 residues. CDR3 region: CASSSDGGTYEQYF. For the CDR3, the DNA is TGTGCCAGCAGCTCAGACGGGGGGACCTACGAGCAGTACTTC.

This sequence joins TRBV5-1 and TRBJ2-7; no firm D call. From germline, CDR1 is SGHRS and CDR2 YFSETQ. Deletions cut 1 base from V and 0 bases from J, with 8 bases between. The CDR3 has 14 residues. The CDR3 loop is CASSLSQNSYEQYF. For the CDR3, the DNA is TGCGCCAGCAGCTTGAGTCAGAACTCCTACGAGCAGTACTTC.

J is TRBJ1-4 and V is TRBV28; perhaps TRBD1 as D (6 bases). V gave up 6 bases and J gave up 7 bases, with 15 bases separating them. The CDR3 loop spans 14 amino acids. CDR1 MDHEN and CDR2 SYDVKM come from the germline V gene. The CDR3 DNA is TGTGCCAGCAGCCAAACAGGGATAGGTGAAAAACTGTTTTTT. As protein: CASSQTGIGEKLFF.

The V and J genes are TRBV9 and TRBJ2-2; a weak D match, TRBD1 (6 bases). Per germline, CDR1 SGDLS and CDR2 YYNGEE. The CDR3 covers 15 residues. V was cut by 3 bases and J by 8 bases, with 17 bases left in between. In DNA form, the CDR3 reads TGTGCCAGCAGCGCACAGGGAGTTCCCGGGGGGGAGCTGTTTTTT. Amino acids: CASSAQGVPGGELFF.

The chain uses TRBV29-1 and TRBJ1-5; D may be TRBD1 (5 bases). Germline CDR1 SQVTM, CDR2 ANQGSEA. The CDR3 is 13 amino acids. Trimming left V 6 bases short and J 5 bases short, with 14 bases between. DNA of the CDR3: TGCAGCGTGCTCGAACAGGTAGATCAGCCCCAGCATTTT. Amino acid sequence: CSVLEQVDQPQHF.

The chain uses TRBV15 and TRBJ2-3; D is uncertain. This CDR3 has 11 amino acids. Germline CDR1 LNHNV, CDR2 YYDKDF (reference sequence). The V end lost 4 bases, the J end lost 11 bases, and 10 bases lay between the germline ends. CDR3: CATSKTKQQYF. The CDR3 nucleotides are TGTGCCACCAGCAAGACCAAACAGCAGTATTTT.

The genes are TRBV19 and TRBJ1-5; D is possibly TRBD1 (5 bases). The CDR3 loop spans 15 amino acids. The V end lost 3 bases, the J end lost 6 bases, and 15 bases lay between the germline ends. Germline V lookup: CDR1 LNHDA, CDR2 SQIVND (reference sequence). The CDR3 protein is CASSILGGSSQPQHF. The CDR3 nucleotides read TGTGCCAGTAGTATTCTGGGGGGTTCAAGTCAGCCCCAGCATTTT. Based on the CDR3 plus reference TRBV19 and TRBJ1-5, the full variable domain is DGGITQSPKYLFRKEGQNVTLSCEQNLNHDAMYWYRQDPGQGLRLIYYSQIVNDFQKGDIAEGYSVSREKKESFPLTVTSAQKNPTAFYLCASSILGGSSQPQHFGDGTRLSIL.

The chain links TRBV7-9 to TRBJ2-1, with D possibly matching TRBD2 (6 bases). In germline, CDR1 is SEHNR, CDR2 FQNEAQ (reference sequence). The CDR3 is made up of 12 amino acids. Trimming removed 8 bases at V and 4 bases at J, with 9 bases between. Here the CDR3 reads CASGGGYNEQFF. The CDR3 coding sequence is TGTGCCAGCGGGGGAGGATACAATGAGCAGTTCTTC.

The chain uses TRBV7-6 and TRBJ2-1; TRBD2 agrees at 8 bases. V trimming: 5 bases; J trimming: 9 bases; junction bases outside the gene matches: 15. The V gene's germline CDR1 is SGHVS and CDR2 FNYEAQ. This CDR3 region has 16 residues. The CDR3 DNA reads as TGTGCCAGCAGCCCTCGAGCGGGAGCGGGAGAAGGTGAGCAGTTCTTC. The encoded protein is CASSPRAGAGEGEQFF.

The chain recombines TRBV28 with TRBJ1-1; D gene ambiguous. V lost 6 bases to trimming and J lost 1 base, with 9 bases between them. The CDR3 sequence is 13 residues long. The germline CDR1 and CDR2 sequences are MDHEN and SYDVKM. The CDR3 loop reads CASRIGENTEAFF. As DNA, the CDR3 is TGTGCCAGCAGGATAGGTGAGAACACTGAAGCTTTCTTT. The full variable domain, completed using reference TRBV28 and TRBJ1-1, is DVKVTQSSRYLVKRTGEKVFLECVQDMDHENMFWYRQDPGLGLRLIYFSYDVKMKEKGDIPEGYSVSREKKERFSLILESASTNQTSMYLCASRIGENTEAFFGQGTRLTVV.

The chain has TRBV6-5 and TRBJ1-5; tentatively, D is TRBD1 (5 bases). Germline V CDR1 and CDR2: MNHEY, SVGAGI. The CDR3 has 13 residues. Trimming removed 2 bases from V and 6 bases from J, with 8 bases in between. The CDR3 DNA sequence: TGTGCCAGCAGTTACGAGGGGAGTCAGCCCCAGCATTTT. It yields the protein CASSYEGSQPQHF.

V usage is TRBV11-1 and J usage is TRBJ2-3; D ambiguous. Trimming removed 6 bases from V and 4 bases from J, with 8 bases in between. CDR1 and CDR2 from the germline V gene are SGHAT and FQDESV (reference sequence). This CDR3 has 12 residues. The CDR3 coding sequence is TGTGCCAGCAGGAGGACGGCAGATACGCAGTATTTT. Amino acids: CASRRTADTQYF.

This chain uses TRBV9 with TRBJ2-7; 8 bases line up with TRBD1. The CDR3 runs 15 residues. Germline CDR1 and CDR2: SGDLS and YYNGEE. Trimming took 4 bases from V and 3 from J; bases not matched to a gene: 9. The DNA for the CDR3 is TGTGCCAGCAGCCGACAGGGGACTTCCTACTACGAGCAGTACTTC. Translation: CASSRQGTSYYEQYF.